This T cell receptor beta chain appears in the sequencing data of a study of somatic mutations in cytotoxic T cells in rheumatoid arthritis. In the study overall: Selected populations of V beta antibody-stained T cells underwent flow sorting at nearly 100% purity; these encompassed V beta1+ cells subjected to TCRB sequencing.

Germline V lookup: CDR1 MDHEN, CDR2 SYDVKM. The CDR3 covers 16 residues. V lost 5 bases to trimming and J lost 9 bases, with 20 bases between them. The study pulled out CD4+ and CD8+ cells with positive magnetic bead selection and then checked their purity by flow cytometry. Measured with immunoSEQ multiplex PCR; TCRdb has only the in-frame clones, and not every one. The sample yields 9,000 to 13,000 clones, about 70% seen once. The genes are TRBV28 and TRBJ1-6; D is unresolved. The receptor's source is a man in his sixties in good health. Sequenced: CD8+ T cells sorted from blood. CDR3 protein: CASSPGPQEVTSPLHF. As DNA, the CDR3 is TGTGCCAGCAGTCCCGGGCCTCAAGAGGTTACTTCACCCCTCCACTTT. The variable domain in full, with the rest retrieved from reference TRBV28 and TRBJ1-6, is DVKVTQSSRYLVKRTGEKVFLECVQDMDHENMFWYRQDPGLGLRLIYFSYDVKMKEKGDIPEGYSVSREKKERFSLILESASTNQTSMYLCASSPGPQEVTSPLHFGNGTRLTVT.